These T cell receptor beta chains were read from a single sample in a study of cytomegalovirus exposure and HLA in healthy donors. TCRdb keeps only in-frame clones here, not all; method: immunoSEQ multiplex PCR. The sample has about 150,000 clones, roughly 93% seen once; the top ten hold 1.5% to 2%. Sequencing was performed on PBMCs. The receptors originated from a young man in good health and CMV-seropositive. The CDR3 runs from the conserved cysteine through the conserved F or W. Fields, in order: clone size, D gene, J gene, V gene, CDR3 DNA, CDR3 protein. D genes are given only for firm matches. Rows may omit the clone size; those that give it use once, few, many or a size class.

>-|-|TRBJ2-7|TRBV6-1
TGTGCCAGCAGTGAGACAGTCTCCTACGAGCAGTACTTC
CASSETVSYEQYF
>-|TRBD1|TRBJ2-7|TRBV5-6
TGTGCCAGCAGCTGTCCAGACAGGGGGACGTACGAGCAGTACTTC
CASSCPDRGTYEQYF
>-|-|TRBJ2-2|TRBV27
TGTGCCAGCAGGGGGTTGGGGGGTAGCTTTTTTCCCCCCGGGGAGCTGTTTTTT
CASRGLGGSFFPPGELFF
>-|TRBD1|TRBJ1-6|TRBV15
TGTGCCACCAGCAGAGGGACAGGGGGAAATTCACCCCTCCACTTT
CATSRGTGGNSPLHF
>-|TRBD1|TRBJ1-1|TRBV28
TGTGCCAGCAGTTCGGTAAAAGGACAGGGGAGGACTGAAGCTTTCTTT
CASSSVKGQGRTEAFF
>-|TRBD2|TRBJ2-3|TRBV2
TGTGCCAGCAGTGGGACTAGCGGGCGAAGGGATACGCAGTATTTT
CASSGTSGRRDTQYF
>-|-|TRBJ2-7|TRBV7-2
TGTGCCAGCAGTCAACAGGTTTACGAGCAGTACTTC
CASSQQVYEQYF
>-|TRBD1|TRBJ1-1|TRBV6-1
TGTGCCAGCAGTGAAGCGTCATCAACCGGGACAGGGGTCGCTTTCTTT
CASSEASSTGTGVAFF
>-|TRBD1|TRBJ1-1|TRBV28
TGTGCCAGCAGTGACGACAGGGGCACTGAAGCTTTCTTT
CASSDDRGTEAFF
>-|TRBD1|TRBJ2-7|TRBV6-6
TGTGCCAGCAGGTCCGGGACAGGGACCTACGAGCAGTACTTC
CASRSGTGTYEQYF
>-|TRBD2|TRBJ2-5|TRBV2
TGTGCCAGCAACGCTCGTAGCGGGAGGGGGGCAGAGACCCAGTACTTC
CASNARSGRGAETQYF
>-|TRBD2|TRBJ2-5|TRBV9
TGTGCCAGGGCTAGGTCTAGCGGGGTCCAAGAGACCCAGTACTTC
CARARSSGVQETQYF
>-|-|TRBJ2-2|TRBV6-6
TGTGCCAGCAGTACAACAGGGAGCAGGGTCACCGGGGAGCTGTTTTTT
CASSTTGSRVTGELFF
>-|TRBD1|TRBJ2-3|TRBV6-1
TGTGCCAGCACCGGGACAGGGGTGCTGGATACGCAGTATTTT
CASTGTGVLDTQYF
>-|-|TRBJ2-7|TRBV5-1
TGCGCCAGCAGCTTGGCCCCAGGCGACTCCTACGAGCAGTACTTC
CASSLAPGDSYEQYF
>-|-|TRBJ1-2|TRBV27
TGTGCCAGCAGTTTTGTTGGAGGTCACGGTAACTATGGCTACACCTTC
CASSFVGGHGNYGYTF
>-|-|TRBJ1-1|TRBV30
TGTGCCTGGAGCCGCGGCCTTACATCGGACACTGAAGCTTTCTTT
CAWSRGLTSDTEAFF
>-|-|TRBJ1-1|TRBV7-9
TGTGCCAGCAGCTTAGTGAGTCAGGGTGGGGGGACTGAAGCTTTCTTT
CASSLVSQGGGTEAFF
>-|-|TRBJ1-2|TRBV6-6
TGTGCCAGCAGTTACGACAGTCTGTATGGCTACACCTTC
CASSYDSLYGYTF
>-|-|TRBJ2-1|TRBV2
TGTGCCACCCAGGATTATCATGAGCAGTTCTTC
CATQDYHEQFF
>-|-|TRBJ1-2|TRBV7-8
TGTGCCAGCAGCACCCGGCAGGGAAACTATGGCTACACCTTC
CASSTRQGNYGYTF
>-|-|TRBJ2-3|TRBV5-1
TGCGCCAGCAGTCTTCGTTATTTGGATACGCAGTATTTT
CASSLRYLDTQYF
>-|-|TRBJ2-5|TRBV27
TGTGCCAGCAGGGATGGGGGGTCGGAGACCCAGTACTTC
CASRDGGSETQYF
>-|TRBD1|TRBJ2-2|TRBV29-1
TGCAGCGTTGAACCAACCGGGACAGGGTACACCGGGGAGCTGTTTTTT
CSVEPTGTGYTGELFF
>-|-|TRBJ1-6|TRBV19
TGTGCCAGTAGTATGCGGGAAGATTCACCCCTCCACTTT
CASSMREDSPLHF
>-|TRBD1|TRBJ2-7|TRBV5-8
TGTGCCAGCAGTTTGGACAGGGGGCGGGAGCAGTACTTC
CASSLDRGREQYF
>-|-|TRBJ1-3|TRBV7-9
TGTGCCAGCGCATCGGCGGGTCCCGCTGGAAACACCATATATTTT
CASASAGPAGNTIYF
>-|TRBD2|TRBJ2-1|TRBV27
TGTGCCAGCAGTTTGCAATCATCCGGGACTAGGTACTACAATGAGCAGTTCTTC
CASSLQSSGTRYYNEQFF
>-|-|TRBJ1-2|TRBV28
TGTGCCAGCAGTTTAGAGGACTATGGCTACACCTTC
CASSLEDYGYTF
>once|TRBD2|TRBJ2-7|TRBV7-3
TGTGCCAGCAGCTTTGCGGGAGGCAGCTCCTACGAGCAGTACTTC
CASSFAGGSSYEQYF
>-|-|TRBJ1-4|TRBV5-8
TGTGCCAGCAGCTTGGCGGAGGGGGAAAAACTGTTTTTT
CASSLAEGEKLFF
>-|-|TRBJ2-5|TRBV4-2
TGTGCCAGCGCACCTGAGGTAGCGGTATCCCAAGAGACCCAGTACTTC
CASAPEVAVSQETQYF
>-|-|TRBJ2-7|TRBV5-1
TGCGCCAGCAGCTTGGTTTCGGGAGCTTCCTCCTACGAGCAGTACTTC
CASSLVSGASSYEQYF